These 21 T cell receptor beta chains were all obtained from the same sample, sequenced in a study of cytomegalovirus exposure and HLA in healthy donors. It was with 60 Vbeta and 13 Jbeta primers that the PCR ran. Generated by immunoSEQ multiplex PCR, the TCRdb table keeps only in-frame clones and is missing some. The repertoire holds approximately 120,000 clones, with 80% to 85% as singletons. The sequencing sample was made of PBMCs. These receptors were obtained from a woman aged 25-40 years in good health and CMV-seronegative.

The chain uses TRBV7-2 and TRBJ2-2; D unresolved. CDR1 and CDR2 from the germline V gene are SGHTA and FQGNSA. Deletions cut 1 base from V and 2 bases from J, with 5 bases between. This CDR3 spans 14 amino acids. The CDR3 region is CASSLGANTGELFF. The CDR3, as DNA: TGTGCCAGCAGCTTAGGGGCCAACACCGGGGAGCTGTTTTTT.

A single count supports this clone. At one end the junction does not follow the germline gene, possibly because of a read error. The rearrangement links TRBV7-7 to TRBJ2-1, with 9 bases lining up with TRBD1. CDR1 is SSHAT and CDR2 is FNYEAQ in the germline V gene (reference sequence). The CDR3 is made up of 14 amino acids. The CDR3 region is CASSFAGQGNEQFF. The CDR3 coding sequence is TGTGCTAGCAGCTTTGCGGGACAGGGAAATGAGCAGTTCTTC.

V and J are TRBV4-2 and TRBJ2-4; 10 bases fit TRBD1. This CDR3 comprises 22 residues. V lost 4 bases to trimming and J lost 0 bases; unmatched junction nucleotides: 21. Germline V lookup: CDR1 LGHNA, CDR2 YNFKEQ. CDR3 coding DNA: TGTGCCAGCAGCCCTGGAGGCCCCGGGACAGGGGCGGGGGCCTTAGCCAAAAACATTCAGTACTTC. It encodes CASSPGGPGTGAGALAKNIQYF.

The genes are TRBV15 and TRBJ2-3, with 7 bases lining up with TRBD2. CDR3 length: 20 residues. J lost 1 base, V lost 1 base, and 17 bases had no gene match. Germline CDR1 is LNHNV and CDR2 is YYDKDF (reference sequence). The CDR3 region is CATSRGPSSIAGVGTDTQYF. CDR3 coding DNA: TGTGCCACCAGCAGAGGCCCCTCTTCGATAGCGGGCGTTGGCACAGATACGCAGTATTTT.

The V call is TRBV9, the J call TRBJ2-2; D is perhaps TRBD1 (6 bases). Trimming pared 3 bases from V and 5 bases from J, leaving 14 bases between. The CDR3 loop spans 15 amino acids. CDR1 and CDR2 from the germline V gene are SGDLS and YYNGEE. The DNA for the CDR3 is TGTGCCAGCAGCGGCTCACAGGGACGAACCGGGGAGCTGTTTTTT. It encodes CASSGSQGRTGELFF. The whole variable domain, filled in from reference TRBV9 and TRBJ2-2, reads DSGVTQTPKHLITATGQRVTLRCSPRSGDLSVYWYQQSLDQGLQFLIQYYNGEERAKGNILERFSAQQFPDLHSELNLSSLELGDSALYFCASSGSQGRTGELFFGEGSRLTVL.

V usage is TRBV7-8 and J usage is TRBJ2-2; a weak D match, TRBD2 (6 bases). From germline, CDR1 is SGHVS and CDR2 FQNEAQ. The V end lost 5 bases, the J end lost 1 base, and 20 bases lay between the germline ends. This CDR3 spans 18 amino acids. CDR3 in DNA: TGTGCCAGCAGCCGAGTTGGGAGTGGCGGGGTGAACACCGGGGAGCTGTTTTTT. Translation gives CASSRVGSGGVNTGELFF.

There are a few counts of this clone. V gene TRBV4-3 combines with J gene TRBJ1-4, with a tentative D call TRBD1 (5 bases). Trimming cost V 4 bases and J 7 bases, with 16 bases left between them. The CDR3 covers 15 residues. Germline CDR1 reads LGHNA; CDR2 reads YSLEER. CDR3 nucleotide sequence: TGCGCCAGCAGCCCAGAAGGGGTCCGCGGTGAAAAACTGTTTTTT. Its protein is CASSPEGVRGEKLFF.

The chain carries TRBV2 and TRBJ2-3; 9 bases are shared with TRBD2. J gave up 0 bases and V 4 bases, and 5 bases lay outside the gene matches. The CDR3 is 16 amino acids. The germline V gene has CDR1 SNHLY and CDR2 FYNNEI. The CDR3 DNA follows: TGTGCCAGCAGTGCACGACTAGCGGCTAGCACAGATACGCAGTATTTT. This encodes CASSARLAASTDTQYF.

V is TRBV27 and J is TRBJ1-5, with D perhaps matching TRBD1 (6 bases). This CDR3 is built from 14 residues. V lost 5 bases and J 2 bases, leaving 10 bases between the germline ends. Germline V CDR1 and CDR2: MNHEY, SMNVEV (reference sequence). The CDR3 sequence is CASSQDRGNQPQHF. CDR3 coding DNA: TGTGCCAGCAGTCAGGACAGAGGCAATCAGCCCCAGCATTTT.

This clone was observed once. CDR3 sequence: CASSPLGTGTQPQHF. The DNA for the CDR3 is TGTGCCAGCTCACCACTGGGGACAGGGACCCAGCCCCAGCATTTT. The chain has TRBV18 and TRBJ1-5, with 9 bases fitting TRBD1. The CDR3 runs 15 residues. Germline V CDR1 and CDR2: KGHSH, LQKENI. J gave up 7 bases and V 1 base, and 5 bases lay outside the gene matches.

The rearrangement joins TRBV21-1 to TRBJ2-3; the table assigns TRBD1, which was not confirmed against the DNA. TRBV21-1 is given as a pseudogene. This CDR3 is built from 14 residues. The CDR3 is CASPGTGGTDTQYF. For the CDR3, the DNA is TGTGCCAGCCCCGGGACAGGCGGCACAGATACGCAGTATTTT.

V gene TRBV7-8 combines with J gene TRBJ1-2; 10 bases are a match to TRBD1. The CDR3 has 14 residues. Germline CDR1 SGHVS, CDR2 FQNEAQ. The V and J ends lost 2 bases and 8 bases, in that order; junction bases with no gene match: 5. CDR3 in DNA: TGTGCCAGCAGCTTAAGTGGGACAGGGGACGGCTACACCTTC. This translates into CASSLSGTGDGYTF.

This chain uses TRBV2 with TRBJ1-3; maybe TRBD1 (6 bases). V was clipped by 7 bases and J by 3 bases, with 10 bases between them. Germline V gene lookup returns CDR1 SNHLY and CDR2 FYNNEI. The CDR3 loop spans 13 amino acids. The CDR3 region is CASTGQSGNTIYF. The CDR3 DNA reads as TGTGCCAGCACGGGACAAAGTGGAAACACCATATATTTT.

This chain joins TRBV2 and TRBJ2-6; 12 nucleotides agree with TRBD2. V was clipped by 6 bases and J by 2 bases; unmatched bases: 5. Germline V gives CDR1 SNHLY, CDR2 FYNNEI. This CDR3 has 17 residues. CDR3: CASRTSGGPPGANVLTF. CDR3 nucleotide sequence: TGTGCCAGCAGGACTAGCGGGGGACCCCCTGGGGCCAACGTCCTGACTTTC.

The count of this clone is one. The V and J genes are TRBV19 and TRBJ2-7; 11 bases fit TRBD2. The germline gives CDR1 LNHDA, CDR2 SQIVND (reference sequence). CDR3 length: 15 residues. V was clipped by 6 bases and J by 0 bases; unmatched bases: 4. In DNA form, the CDR3 reads TGTGCCAGTAGCGGACTAGCGGGCGCCTCCTACGAGCAGTACTTC. Translated: CASSGLAGASYEQYF.

J is TRBJ2-5 and V is TRBV30; 12 bases are a match to TRBD2. Germline trimming cut 4 bases from V and 4 bases from J; bases unmatched to any gene: 7. This CDR3 contains 15 residues. Germline V lookup: CDR1 GTSNPN, CDR2 SVGIG (reference sequence). CDR3 protein: CAWKPTSGSRETQYF. The CDR3 bases are TGTGCCTGGAAACCGACTAGCGGGAGTAGAGAGACCCAGTACTTC.

This clone was found a few times. V gene TRBV5-1 combines with J gene TRBJ2-3, with 10 bases identical to TRBD2. CDR3 length equals 14 residues. The germline gives CDR1 SGHRS, CDR2 YFSETQ. The V and J ends lost 5 bases and 6 bases, in that order; junction bases with no gene match: 6. The CDR3 protein is CASRPTSGVDTQYF. The CDR3 DNA is TGCGCCAGCAGGCCCACTAGCGGGGTCGATACGCAGTATTTT.

This chain connects TRBV5-4 to TRBJ1-2, with TRBD1 matching 7 bases. This CDR3 comprises 14 residues. Germline values: CDR1 SGHNT, CDR2 YYREEE (reference sequence). J lost 8 bases, V lost 4 bases, and 11 bases had no gene match. CDR3 nucleotides: TGTGCCAGCAGCCTTGACAGGGTGGGAGGAGGCTACACCTTC. Its translation is CASSLDRVGGGYTF.

This clone was found once. The V and J genes are TRBV7-3 and TRBJ2-2; 7 positions match TRBD1. The CDR3 consists of 17 residues. J lost 1 base, V lost 0 bases, and 5 bases had no gene match. Germline V lookup: CDR1 SGHTA, CDR2 FQGTGA. Here the CDR3 DNA reads TGTGCCAGCAGCTTAACCGGGTCAGGGGGGAACACCGGGGAGCTGTTTTTT. This translates into CASSLTGSGGNTGELFF.

The genes are TRBV6-4 and TRBJ1-5, with a tentative D call TRBD1 (5 bases). Trimming removed 3 bases at V and 0 bases at J, with 9 bases between. Germline-derived CDR1 and CDR2 are MRHNA and SNTAGT. The CDR3 loop spans 15 amino acids. CDR3 in amino acids: CASSESGGSNQPQHF. CDR3 DNA: TGTGCCAGCAGTGAATCGGGGGGTAGCAATCAGCCCCAGCATTTT.

The rearrangement joins TRBV19 to TRBJ2-3; TRBD1 matches at 7 bases. V gave up 3 bases and J gave up 8 bases; unmatched junction bases: 17. The CDR3 covers 17 residues. Germline V gene lookup returns CDR1 LNHDA and CDR2 SQIVND (reference sequence). CDR3 nucleotides: TGTGCCAGTAGTATGCGACCCGGGACAGCTTCTCGGGGTACGCAGTATTTT. Its translation is CASSMRPGTASRGTQYF.